The clone carrying this T cell receptor (beta chain) was found many times. The time point was: patch test 3, about 24 weeks after DPC sensitization. Described treatment: therapeutic diphenylcyclopropenone sensitization with weekly scalp DPC. One entry per CDR3 protein results from TCRdb running MiXCR on the RACE reads. The data hold some 180,000 distinct CDR3 sequences, with about 25% observed a single time. This sample is drawn from a study of human T cells and chemical hapten exposure. The wider study: The scalp of each patient received a weekly diphenylcyclopropenone dose for the full roughly 23-week study.

The CDR3 has 12 amino acids. Losses at the gene ends were 10 bases for V and 6 bases for J; bases not matched to a gene: 8. Germline loops: CDR1 ENHRY, CDR2 SYGVKD. The gene calls are TRBV10-3 and TRBJ2-7, with TRBD1 matching over 8 bases. Sequencing used whole blood, obtained in connection with sensitization to the hapten diphenylcyclopropenone (DPC). The sequence came from a woman between 40 and 55 years old with alopecia areata. Some clones in this sample may be carry-over from other donors' samples. CDR3 region: CATEGQGSEQYF. The CDR3 coding sequence is TGTGCCACCGAAGGACAGGGATCCGAGCAGTACTTC.